This entry describes one T cell receptor beta chain. The antigen is undetermined. The data originate from a study of T cell responses to AZD1222 COVID-19 vaccine. Study information: Doses given second, at about 4 or about 12 weeks, were pooled.

The V gene's germline CDR1 is SQVTM and CDR2 ANQGSEA. The CDR3 totals 13 residues. Germline trimming cut 2 bases from V and 11 bases from J; bases unmatched to any gene: 6. Whole-study findings and limits: Donors skewed white British and female; clonal diversity was possibly underestimated. The study identified only six AZD1222 recipients as seropositive at baseline. CD4 TCRs covered the whole spike, strongest at regions 160-218 and 743-854.

The assay was immunoSEQ multiplex PCR, and TCRdb's table has in-frame clones only and misses some. The sample holds about 190,000 clones, around 90% seen once. The material sequenced was peripheral blood, taken on day 0 of AZD1222 vaccination. This receptor was identified in an adult in good health. The V gene is TRBV29-1, the J gene TRBJ1-1, with 12 bases lining up with TRBD1. The CDR3 DNA follows: TGCAGCGTTGAATGGGACAGGGGGCGAGTCGCTTTCTTT. Its translation is CSVEWDRGRVAFF.